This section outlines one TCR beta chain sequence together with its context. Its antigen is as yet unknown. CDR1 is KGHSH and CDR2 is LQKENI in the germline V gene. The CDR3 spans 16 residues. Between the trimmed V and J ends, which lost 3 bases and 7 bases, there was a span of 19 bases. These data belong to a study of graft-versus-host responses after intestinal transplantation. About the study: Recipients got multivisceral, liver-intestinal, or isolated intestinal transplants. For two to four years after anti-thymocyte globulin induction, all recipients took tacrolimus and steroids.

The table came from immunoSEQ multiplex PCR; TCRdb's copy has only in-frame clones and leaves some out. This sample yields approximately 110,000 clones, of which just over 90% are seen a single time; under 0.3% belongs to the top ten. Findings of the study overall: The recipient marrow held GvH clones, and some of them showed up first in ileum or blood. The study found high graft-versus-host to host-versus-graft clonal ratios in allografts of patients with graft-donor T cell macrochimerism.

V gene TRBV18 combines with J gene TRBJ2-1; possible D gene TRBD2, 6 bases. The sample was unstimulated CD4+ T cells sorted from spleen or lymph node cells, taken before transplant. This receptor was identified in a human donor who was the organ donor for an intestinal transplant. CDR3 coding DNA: TGTGCCAGCTCACCGAGGAGGGGCGAGATGTGGAATGAGCAGTTCTTC. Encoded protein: CASSPRRGEMWNEQFF.